Detailed here is one T cell receptor beta chain. Its antigen is not known. This table comes from immunoSEQ multiplex PCR, and its TCRdb copy is limited to in-frame clones, with some not included. This sample carries 45,000 or so clones, around 73% of them seen once, and the ten largest clones take 3% to 4.5%. CDR1 MDHEN and CDR2 SYDVKM come from the germline V gene. V shed 6 bases, J shed 5 bases, and the junction held 6 bases outside the gene matches. The CDR3 is 14 residues long. This record belongs to a study of radiotherapy plus CTLA-4 blockade in lung cancer. Study-level points and caveats: Response was reportedly best predicted by early blood T cell clone dynamics, with interferon-beta.

This clonotype originated in a human donor with non-small cell lung cancer who had a complete response to radiotherapy plus ipilimumab. The chain uses TRBV28 and TRBJ2-3, with 9 bases fitting TRBD1. The sample was peripheral blood, taken from a patient treated with radiotherapy plus ipilimumab. This CDR3 is CASSHGTGLDTQYF. DNA for the CDR3: TGTGCCAGCAGCCACGGGACAGGGTTAGATACGCAGTATTTT.